These 7 T cell receptor beta chains originate from one sample sequenced in a study of radiotherapy plus CTLA-4 blockade in lung cancer. Generated by immunoSEQ multiplex PCR, the TCRdb table keeps only in-frame clones and is missing some. The top ten hold roughly 25% of the sample, which has about 49,000 clones, 80% to 90% seen once. Sequenced here: peripheral blood, sampled from a patient treated with radiotherapy plus ipilimumab. The receptor set was obtained from a human donor with non-small cell lung cancer whose response to radiotherapy plus ipilimumab could not be evaluated.

The CDR3 sequence is CASSLYAGRETDTQYF. In DNA, the CDR3 is TGTGCCAGCAGCTTATACGCCGGGAGGGAAACAGATACGCAGTATTTT. The chain employs TRBV5-4 and TRBJ2-3; 8 bases map to TRBD2. This CDR3 has 16 amino acids. Germline loops: CDR1 SGHNT, CDR2 YYREEE (reference sequence). Losses at the gene ends were 2 bases for V and 3 bases for J; bases not matched to a gene: 8.

The V and J genes are TRBV6-5 and TRBJ2-7, with 8 bases identical to TRBD1. The length of the CDR3 is 14 residues. From germline, CDR1 is MNHEY and CDR2 SVGAGI. Germline trimming cut 4 bases from V and 5 bases from J; bases unmatched to any gene: 7. The DNA of the CDR3 is TGTGCCAGCAGTTCTAGACAGGGGACCCACGAGCAGTACTTC. Amino acids: CASSSRQGTHEQYF.

The CDR3 region is CASSPPWGYSGNTIYF. CDR3 nucleotides: TGTGCCAGCAGCCCCCCTTGGGGCTACTCTGGAAACACCATATATTTT. The J gene is TRBJ1-3, the V gene TRBV28, with D possibly matching TRBD1 (5 bases). Germline CDR1 MDHEN, CDR2 SYDVKM. CDR3 length: 16 amino acids. Trimming left V 6 bases short and J 0 bases short, with 15 bases between.

This chain joins TRBV9 and TRBJ2-3, with TRBD1 as a possible D gene (5 bases). V gave up 3 bases and J gave up 3 bases, with 8 bases separating them. CDR3 size: 13 residues. The V gene's germline CDR1 is SGDLS and CDR2 YYNGEE. The CDR3 DNA sequence: TGTGCCAGCAGCGCCCGACAGACAGATACGCAGTATTTT. Amino acids: CASSARQTDTQYF.

The CDR3 loop reads CASSQVAGGNQPQHF. In DNA, the CDR3 is TGCGCCAGCAGCCAAGTGGCCGGAGGGAATCAGCCCCAGCATTTT. The chain joins TRBV4-1 to TRBJ1-5; no reliable D call. With 1 base removed from V and 4 bases from J, the gap between germline ends came to 11 bases. The CDR3 has 15 amino acids. Looked up from germline, CDR1 is MGHRA and CDR2 is YSYEKL.

This chain links TRBV5-4 with TRBJ2-1, with TRBD2 as a possible D gene (7 bases). Looked up from germline, CDR1 is SGHNT and CDR2 is YYREEE (reference sequence). The CDR3 covers 16 residues. The germline V and J ends were trimmed by 5 bases and 7 bases, with 22 bases remaining between them. Here the CDR3 DNA reads TGTGCCAGCAGTTCCTCCCGGGGGGCAACCGGGAATGAGCAGTTCTTC. As protein: CASSSSRGATGNEQFF. The full variable domain, its missing parts supplied by reference TRBV5-4 and TRBJ2-1, is ETGVTQSPTHLIKTRGQQVTLRCSSQSGHNTVSWYQQALGQGPQFIFQYYREEENGRGNFPPRFSGLQFPNYSSELNVNALELDDSALYLCASSSSRGATGNEQFFGPGTRLTVL.

The rearrangement uses TRBV9 and TRBJ1-3, with TRBD1 matching 7 bases. V gave up 3 bases and J gave up 0 bases; unmatched junction bases: 6. Per the germline V gene, CDR1 is SGDLS and CDR2 is YYNGEE. The CDR3 has 16 amino acids. The CDR3 loop is CASSGRDSNSGNTIYF. The CDR3, as DNA: TGTGCCAGCAGCGGCCGGGACAGTAACTCTGGAAACACCATATATTTT.